These 4 T cell receptor beta chains came from one sample sequenced in a study of T cells after yellow fever vaccination. TCRdb called the 5' RACE reads again in MiXCR, with one record for every CDR3 protein. The profile shows 300,000 to 450,000 distinct CDR3 sequences, around 6.4% of them singletons. Here the sequenced sample was PBMCs, taken 5 days after the yellow fever booster vaccination. These receptors originate from a man aged 25-40 years who received the YFV17D yellow fever vaccine.

The chain is built from TRBV28 and TRBJ1-1; no firm D call. The germline CDR1 and CDR2 sequences are MDHEN and SYDVKM. The CDR3 is made up of 13 amino acids. Trimming removed 3 bases from V and 0 bases from J, with 5 bases in between. CDR3 bases: TGTGCCAGCAGTTTTCAGGTGAACACTGAAGCTTTCTTT. This encodes CASSFQVNTEAFF.

Remarks on this clonotype: A much bigger clone sits one base away, suggesting this may be a read error. This chain joins TRBV6-2 or TRBV6-3 and TRBJ2-1; no firm D call. The CDR3 extends over 11 amino acids. The germline CDR1 and CDR2 sequences are MNHEY and SVGEGT. In DNA, the CDR3 is TGTGCCAGCGCCGGCTTCAATGGGCAGTTCTTC. Protein: CASAGFNGQFF.

This clonotype has only a few counts. The chain combines TRBV29-1 with TRBJ1-1; TRBD1 matches 8 bases. Germline trimming cut 7 bases from V and 1 base from J; bases unmatched to any gene: 2. Germline V gives CDR1 SQVTM, CDR2 ANQGSEA. This CDR3 has 12 amino acids. The CDR3: CSADRENTEAFF. As DNA, the CDR3 is TGCAGCGCGGACAGGGAGAACACTGAAGCTTTCTTT.

This clonotype occurred many times. An end of the junction differs from the germline gene, which may be a read error. The chain employs TRBV5-4 and TRBJ2-2; the D is unclear. Germline V gene sequence: CDR1 SGHNT, CDR2 YYREEE (reference sequence). This CDR3 contains 14 residues. The CDR3: CASSLDTKTGELFF. The CDR3 DNA reads TGTGCCAGCAGCTTGGACACGAAGACCGGGGAGCTGTTTTTT.